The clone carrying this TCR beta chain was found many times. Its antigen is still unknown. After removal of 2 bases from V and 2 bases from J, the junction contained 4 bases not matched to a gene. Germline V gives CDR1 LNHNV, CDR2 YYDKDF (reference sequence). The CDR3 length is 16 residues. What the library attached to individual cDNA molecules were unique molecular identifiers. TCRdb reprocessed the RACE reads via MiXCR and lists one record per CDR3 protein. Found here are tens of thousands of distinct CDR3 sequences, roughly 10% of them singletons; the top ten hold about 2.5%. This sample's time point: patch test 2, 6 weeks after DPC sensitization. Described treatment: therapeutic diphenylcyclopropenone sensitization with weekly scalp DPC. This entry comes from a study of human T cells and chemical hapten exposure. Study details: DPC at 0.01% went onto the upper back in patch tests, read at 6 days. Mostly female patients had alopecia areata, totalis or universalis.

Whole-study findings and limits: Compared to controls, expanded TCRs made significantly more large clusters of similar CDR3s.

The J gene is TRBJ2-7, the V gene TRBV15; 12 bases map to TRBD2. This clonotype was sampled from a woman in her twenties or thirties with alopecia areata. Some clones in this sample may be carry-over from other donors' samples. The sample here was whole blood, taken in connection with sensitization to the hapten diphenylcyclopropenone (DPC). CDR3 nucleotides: TGTGCCACCAGCAGATCTACTAGCGGGGGGACCTACGAGCAGTACTTC. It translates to CATSRSTSGGTYEQYF.